Included here is one T cell receptor beta chain sequence, with context. This sample is part of a study of shared clonotypes between healthy human individuals. The V gene lost 0 bases and the J gene lost 4 bases, with 12 bases spanning the gap. The germline V gene has CDR1 SGHTA and CDR2 FQGNSA. The length of the CDR3 is 15 residues. Assay: immunoSEQ multiplex PCR; the TCRdb copy retains only in-frame clones and omits some. The sample has 2.3 million or so clones; approximately 95% are singletons. This clonotype originated in a man younger than 35 in good health. Some clones in this sample may be carry-over from other donors' samples. The material sequenced was naive CD4+ T cells from PBMCs. The subset is: CD45RA+ positively selected. The chain carries TRBV7-2 and TRBJ1-2; possibly TRBD1 for D (5 bases). The CDR3 loop reads CASSLAVGQGYGYTF. The CDR3 nucleotides are TGTGCCAGCAGCTTAGCTGTGGGGCAGGGCTATGGCTACACCTTC.